These 22 T cell receptor beta chains were all obtained from the same sample, sequenced in a study of T cells in Graves' hyperthyroidism and ophthalmopathy (dated by TCRdb to between 2017 and 2020). Library preparation used multiplex PCR. Sequencing took place on an Illumina HiSeq 2000. The TCR beta CDR3 regions were amplified from the RNA transcripts. A first-round RT-PCR of the TCR CDR3 used the HTBI primer set with the Qiagen OneStep RT-PCR kit. The public reads were run again by TCRdb, first through fastp at Q25 and then through MiXCR, and only productive beta chains were kept. Rows with a matching CDR3 protein are joined into one entry that keeps the most common DNA and genes. The sample table lists roughly 350,000 distinct CDR3 sequences, roughly 13% of them with a count of one. The biggest ten clones account for roughly 33% of the sample. The sequenced material came from blood. These receptors came from a woman in her thirties or forties with Graves' ophthalmopathy.

This clonotype was detected only a few times. The chain couples TRBV2 to TRBJ2-2; TRBD1 or TRBD2 may be the D gene (5 bases each). The CDR3 is 14 amino acids. Trimming took off 3 bases at V and 1 base at J, with 6 bases between the two ends. Germline values: CDR1 SNHLY, CDR2 FYNNEI. CDR3 residues: CASSEGENTGELFF. CDR3 nucleotides: TGTGCCAGCAGTGAGGGGGAGAACACCGGGGAGCTGTTTTTT.

This clonotype was found many times. The chain recombines TRBV2 with TRBJ1-2; D is unclear. Germline lookup yields CDR1 SNHLY and CDR2 FYNNEI. The V end was cut by 6 bases, the J end by 4 bases, with 15 bases between. The CDR3 length is 14 residues. CDR3 sequence reads: CASSEGGMFYGYTF. The CDR3 DNA is TGTGCCAGCAGCGAGGGCGGGATGTTCTATGGCTACACCTTC.

In this sample, this clonotype turned up many times. The V and J genes are TRBV27 and TRBJ2-2, with D possibly TRBD2 on 5 matching bases. V lost 0 bases and J 7 bases, leaving 6 bases between the germline ends. The germline V gene encodes CDR1 MNHEY and CDR2 SMNVEV (reference sequence). This CDR3 contains 13 residues. The CDR3 is CASSLSAGGELFF. For the CDR3, the DNA is TGTGCCAGCAGTTTATCGGCGGGCGGGGAGCTGTTTTTT.

The chain has TRBV3-1 and TRBJ2-2; the D call may be TRBD1 or TRBD2 (5 bases each). Germline values: CDR1 LGHDT, CDR2 YNNKEL (reference sequence). The CDR3 runs 18 residues. Trimming removed 2 bases from V and 3 bases from J, with 19 bases in between. Here the CDR3 reads CASSQPRSRVEDTGELFF. DNA of the CDR3: TGTGCCAGCAGCCAACCCCGTAGCAGGGTGGAGGACACCGGGGAGCTGTTTTTT.

The chain is built from TRBV6-5 and TRBJ1-2; 7 bases fit TRBD1. V trimming: 2 bases; J trimming: 8 bases; junction bases outside the gene matches: 5. The CDR3 spans 13 residues. CDR1 is MNHEY, CDR2 SVGAGI, per germline. The CDR3 nucleotides are TGTGCCAGCAGTTACGGGGGACAGAGCGGCTACACCTTC. Protein sequence: CASSYGGQSGYTF.

This clonotype was counted at least ten times. The genes are TRBV20-1 and TRBJ2-3, with D hard to call. Trimming left V 5 bases short and J 2 bases short, with 11 bases between. Per germline, CDR1 DFQATT and CDR2 SNEGSKA (reference sequence). This CDR3 has 13 residues. CDR3 in amino acids: CSAYDQNTDTQYF. The CDR3 coding sequence is TGCAGTGCTTATGACCAGAACACAGATACGCAGTATTTT.

V usage is TRBV6-2 or TRBV6-3 and J usage is TRBJ2-2; 8 nucleotides line up with TRBD2. Trimming took 6 bases from V and 4 from J; bases not matched to a gene: 4. Germline assignment: CDR1 MNHEY and CDR2 SVGEGT. The CDR3 extends over 14 amino acids. The CDR3 sequence: CASSRTSRTGELFF. The CDR3 DNA is TGTGCCAGCAGCCGGACTAGCCGCACCGGGGAGCTGTTTTTT.

This clonotype was counted at least ten times. The chain uses TRBV30 and TRBJ2-1; a possible D gene is TRBD1 (6 bases). With 3 bases removed from V and 11 bases from J, the gap between germline ends came to 14 bases. This CDR3 region has 12 residues. CDR1 is GTSNPN, CDR2 SVGIG, per germline (reference sequence). The CDR3 spells CAWSSGESKQFF. CDR3 DNA sequence: TGTGCCTGGAGCTCAGGGGAAAGCAAGCAGTTCTTC.

This clonotype was detected many times. The V and J genes are TRBV6-1 and TRBJ1-5; 8 positions match TRBD1. V lost 4 bases, J lost 6 bases, and 8 bases stayed unmatched. CDR3 length: 15 amino acids. Germline-derived CDR1 and CDR2 are MNHNS and SASEGT. Here the CDR3 DNA reads TGTGCCAGCAGTGCCGGACAGGGTTTATTTCAGCCCCAGCATTTT. This translates into CASSAGQGLFQPQHF.

This clonotype came up many times. The genes are TRBV6-1 and TRBJ1-2; the match to TRBD1 covers 12 bases. Trimming at V came to 8 bases and at J to 8 bases, leaving 21 bases not matched to a gene. The CDR3 runs to 18 residues. CDR1 is MNHNS, CDR2 SASEGT, per germline. The CDR3: CASSPGGDRGQKIRGYTF. DNA for the CDR3: TGTGCCAGCTCACCGGGCGGGGACAGGGGGCAGAAGATCCGCGGCTACACCTTC.

This clonotype appeared many times. This chain links TRBV5-5 with TRBJ1-5; D not resolved. The CDR3 has 14 residues. Germline CDR1 reads SGHKS; CDR2 reads YYEKEE (reference sequence). The V gene lost 5 bases and the J gene lost 4 bases, with 13 bases spanning the gap. CDR3 sequence: CASRLDLGNQPQHF. The CDR3, as DNA: TGTGCCAGCAGGCTGGACCTCGGAAATCAGCCCCAGCATTTT.

In this sample, this clonotype turned up many times. The V call is TRBV27, the J call TRBJ2-3; the D gene could be TRBD1 or TRBD2 (5 bases each). From germline, CDR1 is MNHEY and CDR2 SMNVEV (reference sequence). Trimming left V 7 bases short and J 4 bases short, with 18 bases between. The CDR3 totals 15 residues. The CDR3 DNA reads as TGTGCCAGCACCAGCACGGCGCAGGGAGCAGATACGCAGTATTTT. It encodes CASTSTAQGADTQYF.

This clonotype was seen repeatedly, ten times or more. The V call is TRBV11-2, the J call TRBJ2-3, with 10 nucleotides matching TRBD2. Germline-derived CDR1 and CDR2 are SGHAT and FQNNGV. With 7 bases clipped from V and 4 bases from J, the junction kept 11 bases outside the gene matches. The CDR3 totals 16 residues. The CDR3: CASTLALAGGADTQYF. The CDR3 DNA reads TGTGCCAGCACTCTAGCGTTAGCGGGAGGTGCAGATACGCAGTATTTT.

V usage is TRBV19 and J usage is TRBJ1-6, with 10 nucleotides matching TRBD1. This CDR3 contains 14 residues. The germline gives CDR1 LNHDA, CDR2 SQIVND (reference sequence). V was clipped by 8 bases and J by 8 bases; unmatched bases: 6. The CDR3 coding sequence is TGTGCCAGTTCGACAGGGGGCCTTTATTCACCCCTCCACTTT. Encoded protein: CASSTGGLYSPLHF.

This clonotype was seen at least ten times. CDR3 loop: CASSLVEGTGTEAFF. The CDR3 DNA reads as TGCGCCAGCAGCTTGGTTGAAGGGACGGGCACTGAAGCTTTCTTT. The genes are TRBV5-1 and TRBJ1-1, with D tentatively TRBD1 (5 bases). CDR3 size: 15 residues. Trimming shortened V by 0 bases and J by 4 bases, and 13 bases separated the two germline ends. Germline V gene data show CDR1 as SGHRS and CDR2 as YFSETQ.

The chain couples TRBV6-1 to TRBJ1-1; tentative D call: TRBD1 (5 bases). The germline CDR1 and CDR2 sequences are MNHNS and SASEGT. Between the trimmed V and J ends, which lost 2 bases and 1 base, there was a span of 11 bases. CDR3 length equals 15 residues. CDR3 nucleotide sequence: TGTGCCAGCAGTGAATTGGGGCGGGGGAACACTGAAGCTTTCTTT. Translating it yields CASSELGRGNTEAFF.

This clonotype appeared many times. The V call is TRBV12-3 or TRBV12-4, the J call TRBJ1-1; possibly TRBD1 for D (6 bases). V lost 6 bases and J 10 bases, leaving 18 bases between the germline ends. The CDR3 has 13 amino acids. This CDR3 is CASRSGAPPGAFF. CDR3 nucleotide sequence: TGTGCCAGCAGATCAGGGGCCCCCCCCGGAGCTTTCTTT.

This clonotype was seen a handful of times. The rearrangement links TRBV19 to TRBJ1-2; 9 positions agree with TRBD1. V trimming: 2 bases; J trimming: 7 bases; junction bases outside the gene matches: 8. Germline-derived CDR1 and CDR2 are LNHDA and SQIVND (reference sequence). The length of the CDR3 is 15 residues. CDR3 sequence reads: CASSIPGQGFSGYTF. CDR3 nucleotides: TGTGCCAGTAGTATACCGGGACAGGGCTTCTCTGGCTACACCTTC. The whole variable domain, remainder taken from reference TRBV19 and TRBJ1-2, is DGGITQSPKYLFRKEGQNVTLSCEQNLNHDAMYWYRQDPGQGLRLIYYSQIVNDFQKGDIAEGYSVSREKKESFPLTVTSAQKNPTAFYLCASSIPGQGFSGYTFGSGTRLTVV.

This clonotype came up a few times. The V gene is TRBV12-3 or TRBV12-4, the J gene TRBJ2-3, with 8 bases fitting TRBD1. The junction had 10 bases not matched to a gene; V was cut back by 5 bases and J by 0 bases. The CDR3 is 17 residues long. The chain's CDR3 is CASSPADRASSTDTQYF. The CDR3 DNA reads as TGTGCCAGCAGTCCGGCGGACAGGGCGTCTAGCACAGATACGCAGTATTTT.

This clonotype was found many times. The chain couples TRBV25-1 to TRBJ2-5, with D tentatively TRBD2 (6 bases). The germline V gene encodes CDR1 MGHDK and CDR2 SYGVNS. Trimming shortened V by 3 bases and J by 1 base, and 12 bases separated the two germline ends. The CDR3 has 15 amino acids. This chain's CDR3 is CASSEPGLPQETQYF. CDR3 nucleotides: TGTGCCAGCAGTGAGCCTGGACTACCCCAAGAGACCCAGTACTTC.

The table lists this clonotype with a few counts. The J gene is TRBJ2-5, the V gene TRBV4-1; 11 nucleotides line up with TRBD2. After removal of 3 bases from V and 0 bases from J, the junction contained 3 bases not matched to a gene. The CDR3 is 16 amino acids. Germline V CDR1 and CDR2: MGHRA, YSYEKL. In DNA, the CDR3 is TGCGCCAGCAGCCAGGGACTAGCGGTGTACCAAGAGACCCAGTACTTC. Its protein product is CASSQGLAVYQETQYF.

V usage is TRBV18 and J usage is TRBJ1-4, with D unresolved. Germline loops: CDR1 KGHSH, CDR2 LQKENI. Trimming shortened V by 0 bases and J by 8 bases, and 10 bases separated the two germline ends. This CDR3 is built from 14 residues. DNA of the CDR3: TGTGCCAGCTCACCACCGGCCCCGAGAGAAAAACTGTTTTTT. It is translated as CASSPPAPREKLFF.